Listed below are T cell receptor beta chains from one sample, sequenced in a study of beta chain features in type 1 diabetes. Measured with immunoSEQ multiplex PCR; TCRdb has only the in-frame clones, and not every one. This sample has some 330,000 clones, with around an eighth found just once. Sequenced input: naive CD4+ T cells from blood. All receptors come from a woman in her late teens or twenties with type 1 diabetes. Both conserved end residues are part of each CDR3. The D gene is left open where the match is weak. A clone size is listed for some rows: how often the clone was seen (once, few, many), or a class if it is expanded.

J gene,CDR3 length,D gene,clone size,V gene,CDR3 DNA,CDR3 protein
TRBJ1-2,14,NA,NA,TRBV28,TGTGCCAGCAGGACCCCGGGGGATTACTATGGCTACACCTTC,CASRTPGDYYGYTF
TRBJ2-5,14,NA,few,TRBV19,TGTGCCAGTAGTCCCATCGGGGCAGGGGCGACCCAGTACTTC,CASSPIGAGATQYF
TRBJ2-2,16,TRBD1,few,TRBV9,TGTGCCAGCAGCCCTAACCGACAGGGGGCACCGGGGGAGCTGTTTTTT,CASSPNRQGAPGELFF
TRBJ2-7,16,TRBD2,few,TRBV28,TGTGCCAGCAGTTCAATAGCGGGGGAGGGGCTTCGGGAGCAGTACTTC,CASSSIAGEGLREQYF
TRBJ2-6,14,NA,few,TRBV28,TGTGCCAGCAGTAGGGGTTCTGGGGCCAACGTCCTGACTTTC,CASSRGSGANVLTF
TRBJ1-1,14,NA,few,TRBV5-1,TGCGCCAGCAGCGCCTGGGGACAGAACACTGAAGCTTTCTTT,CASSAWGQNTEAFF
TRBJ1-5,15,NA,few,TRBV4-3,TGCGCCAGCAGCCAAGATCCAAATACTAATCAGCCCCAGCATTTT,CASSQDPNTNQPQHF
TRBJ1-1,15,TRBD1,NA,TRBV5-4,TGTGCCAGCAGCTCCAAGGGGGCCTTGAACACTGAAGCTTTCTTT,CASSSKGALNTEAFF
TRBJ2-5,15,NA,NA,TRBV5-1,TGCGCCAGCAGCTTGGGACAGACCCTCAAAGAGACCCAGTACTTC,CASSLGQTLKETQYF
TRBJ1-4,13,NA,few,TRBV28,TGTGCCTCCTCGGACAGACCTAATGAAAAACTGTTTTTT,CASSDRPNEKLFF
TRBJ1-2,16,TRBD1,NA,TRBV15,TGTGCCACCAGCAGAGGGGACAGGGGGGTCGACTATGGCTACACCTTC,CATSRGDRGVDYGYTF
TRBJ2-1,13,TRBD2,NA,TRBV2,TGTGCCATCCAAGCGGGGGGGCCAGGTGAGCAGTTCTTC,CAIQAGGPGEQFF
TRBJ2-1,15,TRBD2,few,TRBV9,TGTGCCAGCAGCGGCCGGGACTATACGGGCCATGAGCAGTTCTTC,CASSGRDYTGHEQFF
TRBJ2-2,15,NA,few,TRBV7-9,TGTGCCAGCAGTTCCGTAACTAGTGTCACCGGGGAGCTGTTTTTT,CASSSVTSVTGELFF
TRBJ1-1,12,TRBD1,NA,TRBV28,TGTGCCAGCAGGGGGACAGGGAGGGTGGCTTTCTTT,CASRGTGRVAFF
TRBJ1-2,16,TRBD1,NA,TRBV5-1,TGCGCCAGCAGCCGTCCGGACAGGGGTCGGGGCTATGGCTACACCTTC,CASSRPDRGRGYGYTF
TRBJ2-5,14,NA,few,TRBV15,TGTGCCACCAGTACCGGAGGGAGCCCAGAGACCCAGTACTTC,CATSTGGSPETQYF
TRBJ2-7,18,NA,NA,TRBV4-2,TGTGCCAGCAGCCAATTTTCCCTCGCGACCGGAACGGGGTCCGAGCAGTACTTC,CASSQFSLATGTGSEQYF
TRBJ1-1,11,TRBD1,few,TRBV29-1,TGCAGCGTCAGCAGGGGGACTGAAGCTTTCTTT,CSVSRGTEAFF
TRBJ2-1,13,NA,NA,TRBV25-1,TGTGCCAGCATGGGGGCTTACCACAATGAGCAGTTCTTC,CASMGAYHNEQFF
TRBJ2-5,14,TRBD2,few,TRBV5-4,TGTGCCAGCCGGGTGAGCGGGAACGGGGAGACCCAGTACTTC,CASRVSGNGETQYF
TRBJ2-5,13,NA,NA,TRBV18,TGTGCCAGCTCACAGGCTAGCGACGAGACCCAGTACTTC,CASSQASDETQYF